The subject of this entry is one T cell receptor (beta chain). Its antigen is undetermined. CDR1 is LGHNA, CDR2 YSLEER, per germline. CDR3 size: 13 residues. The V gene lost 1 base and the J gene lost 6 bases, with 6 bases spanning the gap. This sample was included in a study of T cell responses to AZD1222 COVID-19 vaccine. Overall study: Some second doses came at about 4 weeks and others at about 12 weeks; these were pooled.

Data came from immunoSEQ multiplex PCR; TCRdb stores just in-frame clones and leaves some out. This table holds around 28,000 clones, around 78% found once. The study, taken as a whole, reports: White British ancestry dominated among donors, who included more females, and clonal diversity was possibly underestimated. Within unmutated variant regions lay the reported targets of nearly half of spike-specific TCRs. Spike-specific TCR depth and breadth grew after two AZD1222 doses.

The TCR was taken from an adult in good health. The input for sequencing was peripheral blood, taken on day 0 of AZD1222 vaccination. The J gene is TRBJ2-2, the V gene TRBV4-3, with D maybe TRBD2 (6 bases). The CDR3 spells CASSQGEAGELFF. In DNA form, the CDR3 reads TGCGCCAGCAGCCAAGGGGAGGCCGGGGAGCTGTTTTTT.